Listed here are 10 T cell receptor beta chains from one sample, sequenced in a study of OX40 agonist ivuxolimab in advanced cancers. The protocol was immunoSEQ multiplex PCR, while the TCRdb copy is restricted to in-frame clones and leaves out a portion. The sample holds 65,000 to 80,000 clones; roughly 91% are singletons and the top ten take roughly 0.26%. The sequencing here drew on CD4+ or CD8+ T cells sorted from blood, taken in a trial of the OX40 agonist ivuxolimab. The receptors here all came from an adult with an advanced solid tumor such as melanoma, head and neck, liver or kidney cancer.

The chain uses TRBV20-1 and TRBJ2-1; D remains unclear. Trimming took off 1 base at V and 5 bases at J, with 3 bases between the two ends. Looked up from germline, CDR1 is DFQATT and CDR2 is SNEGSKA (reference sequence). The CDR3 is 11 residues long. CDR3 loop: CSARADNEQFF. The CDR3 DNA sequence: TGCAGTGCTAGAGCGGACAATGAGCAGTTCTTC.

This sequence joins TRBV4-3 and TRBJ2-7; TRBD1 agrees at 7 bases. Germline trimming cut 8 bases from V and 0 bases from J; bases unmatched to any gene: 7. CDR3 length: 14 residues. Germline assignment: CDR1 LGHNA and CDR2 YSLEER. In DNA form, the CDR3 reads TGCGCCAGCTCCCGCCCAGGGGGCTCCTACGAGCAGTACTTC. Its translation: CASSRPGGSYEQYF.

Details on this clone: Other nucleotide sequences from this sample produce the same CDR3. The V and J genes are TRBV7-9 and TRBJ2-3; D remains unclear. V was shortened by 1 base and J by 3 bases, with 5 bases between the two germline ends. The CDR3 is made up of 13 amino acids. The germline gives CDR1 SEHNR, CDR2 FQNEAQ (reference sequence). In DNA, the CDR3 is TGTGCCAGCAGCTTAGGCACAACAGATACGCAGTATTTT. It translates to CASSLGTTDTQYF.

This chain links TRBV10-1 with TRBJ2-1; D not resolved. V was cut by 3 bases and J by 8 bases, with 5 bases left in between. Germline values: CDR1 WNHNN, CDR2 SYGVQD (reference sequence). CDR3 length equals 11 residues. The CDR3 protein is CASSELDEQFF. DNA of the CDR3: TGCGCCAGCAGTGAACTGGATGAGCAGTTCTTC.

The chain recombines TRBV7-9 with TRBJ2-7; 7 nucleotides align to TRBD2. The V gene's germline CDR1 is SEHNR and CDR2 FQNEAQ (reference sequence). This CDR3 is built from 17 residues. Trimming at V came to 0 bases and at J to 2 bases, leaving 10 bases not matched to a gene. CDR3 nucleotide sequence: TGTGCCAGCAGCTTAGCCCGTATAGCGGGCAATACCTACGAGCAGTACTTC. Its protein is CASSLARIAGNTYEQYF.

V usage is TRBV11-2 and J usage is TRBJ2-3; 9 bases are a match to TRBD2. V was pared by 4 bases and J by 9 bases, with 11 bases of the junction left unmatched. This CDR3 region has 15 residues. Per the germline V gene, CDR1 is SGHAT and CDR2 is FQNNGV. The CDR3 DNA reads as TGTGCCAGCAGCTGGGTGCGGGAGGGCAGCTCGACGCAGTATTTT. Its protein product is CASSWVREGSSTQYF.

The chain links TRBV5-1 to TRBJ1-1; the D is unclear. The length of the CDR3 is 14 residues. Germline lookup yields CDR1 SGHRS and CDR2 YFSETQ. The V end was cut by 1 base, the J end by 0 bases, with 7 bases between. The CDR3, as DNA: TGCGCCAGCAGCTTGCAGGCAGTGAACACTGAAGCTTTCTTT. As protein: CASSLQAVNTEAFF.

The CDR3 protein is CASSKTAGSSGTGELFF. For the CDR3, the DNA is TGTGCCAGCAGCAAAACGGCCGGGTCCTCGGGCACCGGGGAGCTGTTTTTT. V and J are TRBV7-7 and TRBJ2-2; D gene unclear. Germline-derived CDR1 and CDR2 are SSHAT and FNYEAQ (reference sequence). This CDR3 is 17 amino acids long. Trimming removed 5 bases at V and 4 bases at J, with 20 bases between.

The chain has TRBV6-6 and TRBJ2-7; D unresolved. V lost 0 bases, J lost 3 bases, and 12 bases lay in between. The CDR3 loop spans 15 amino acids. Germline V gives CDR1 MNHNY, CDR2 SVGAGI (reference sequence). CDR3 nucleotides: TGTGCCAGCAGTTACTCCCCCACAAACAGCTACGAGCAGTACTTC. It yields the protein CASSYSPTNSYEQYF.

The chain links TRBV10-3 to TRBJ2-3; 10 nucleotides match TRBD2. CDR1 and CDR2 from the germline V gene are ENHRY and SYGVKD. This CDR3 has 15 residues. J was trimmed by 0 bases and V by 3 bases; bases with no gene match: 0. DNA for the CDR3: TGTGCCATCAGTGAACTAGCGGGAAGCACAGATACGCAGTATTTT. Translated, it gives CAISELAGSTDTQYF.